Below are 22 T cell receptor beta chains sequenced from a single sample in a study of T cells in Graves' hyperthyroidism and ophthalmopathy. Researchers took RNA transcripts and amplified the TCR beta CDR3 regions from them. First-round RT-PCR with HTBI primers amplified the TCR CDR3 region. MiXCR, run by TCRdb on the multiplex PCR reads, gives a single entry per CDR3 protein. The sample contains roughly 660,000 distinct CDR3 sequences, roughly 17% of which appear only once. Sequencing was carried out using blood. The receptor source for this set is a man aged 45-65 years with Graves' hyperthyroidism.

This clonotype was counted at least ten times. The chain recombines TRBV30 with TRBJ1-1, with 8 bases that match TRBD1. V trimming: 5 bases; J trimming: 1 base; junction bases outside the gene matches: 6. From germline, CDR1 is GTSNPN and CDR2 SVGIG (reference sequence). The CDR3 totals 14 residues. The CDR3 region is CAWAGTGRNTEAFF. CDR3 sequence (DNA): TGTGCCTGGGCGGGGACAGGCCGGAACACTGAAGCTTTCTTT.

The rearrangement joins TRBV11-2 to TRBJ2-7; 8 bases are shared with TRBD2. V lost 6 bases and J lost 0; bases outside the gene matches: 10. CDR3 length: 16 residues. CDR1 is SGHAT and CDR2 is FQNNGV in the germline V gene. The CDR3 coding sequence is TGTGCCAGCAGTAGAGGACTAGCCAGGGGCTCCTACGAGCAGTACTTC. This translates into CASSRGLARGSYEQYF.

The rearrangement joins TRBV29-1 to TRBJ2-1, with D perhaps TRBD1 (7 bases). Germline-derived CDR1 and CDR2 are SQVTM and ANQGSEA. The CDR3 spans 14 residues. Deletions cut 2 bases from V and 7 bases from J, with 15 bases between. CDR3 region: CSVEITRGANEQFF. In DNA form, the CDR3 reads TGCAGCGTTGAAATTACCAGGGGGGCGAATGAGCAGTTCTTC.

This clonotype was seen at least ten times. The CDR3 coding sequence is TGTGCCAGCAGCGCCGGGACTAGCGGGATCGTATCGACCTACGAGCAGTACTTC. This gives the protein CASSAGTSGIVSTYEQYF. This chain joins TRBV7-9 and TRBJ2-7; TRBD2 aligns across 13 bases. J lost 2 bases, V lost 5 bases, and 12 bases had no gene match. This CDR3 region has 18 residues. CDR1 and CDR2 from the germline V gene are SEHNR and FQNEAQ (reference sequence).

This clonotype was seen a few times. This chain connects TRBV19 to TRBJ2-1, with 8 nucleotides matching TRBD2. CDR3 size: 15 residues. Losses at the gene ends were 5 bases for V and 7 bases for J; bases not matched to a gene: 10. Germline assignment: CDR1 LNHDA and CDR2 SQIVND (reference sequence). CDR3 residues: CASSPGSGSKNEQFF. In DNA form, the CDR3 reads TGTGCCAGTAGTCCAGGCAGCGGGAGTAAGAATGAGCAGTTCTTC.

The V gene is TRBV15, the J gene TRBJ2-3; 8 bases map to TRBD2. The CDR3 is 16 residues long. The trim removed 4 bases at V and 2 bases at J, leaving 8 bases unmatched. Germline-derived CDR1 and CDR2 are LNHNV and YYDKDF (reference sequence). The DNA for the CDR3 is TGTGCCACCAGCACTCCCCGGGGGGGCTCCACAGATACGCAGTATTTT. It specifies CATSTPRGGSTDTQYF.

This clonotype showed up just a few times. Written as DNA, the CDR3 is TGTGCCAGCAGTGAATTAGACAGGGGCTCCTACAATGAGCAGTTCTTC. Translating gives CASSELDRGSYNEQFF. V and J are TRBV25-1 and TRBJ2-1; 8 bases are a match to TRBD1. Looked up from germline, CDR1 is MGHDK and CDR2 is SYGVNS. The CDR3 sequence is 16 residues long. With V trimmed by 1 base and J by 0 bases, 2 bases remained unmatched. Looking up the rest from reference TRBV25-1 and TRBJ2-1 gives the full variable domain: EADIYQTPRYLVIGTGKKITLECSQTMGHDKMYWYQQDPGMELHLIHYSYGVNSTEKGDLSSESTVSRIRTEHFPLTLESARPSHTSQYLCASSELDRGSYNEQFFGPGTRLTVL.

This clonotype was seen a handful of times. The chain employs TRBV18 and TRBJ1-1; 7 bases agree with TRBD1. The CDR3 contains 14 residues. The V segment lost 8 bases and the J segment 1 base; nucleotides outside the gene matches: 7. Germline V gene sequence: CDR1 KGHSH, CDR2 LQKENI. The CDR3, as DNA: TGTGCCAGCCCACAGGGACAGCGGAACACTGAAGCTTTCTTT. Its translation is CASPQGQRNTEAFF.

About this clonotype: One junction end disagrees with the germline gene, perhaps due to a read error. J is TRBJ1-5 and V is TRBV10-2, with D unclear. Per germline, CDR1 WSHSY and CDR2 SAAADI. The CDR3 has 15 residues. CDR3: CASSEPRNSNQLQHF. The CDR3 DNA reads as TGCGCCAGCAGTGAACCCCGAAATAGCAATCAGCTCCAGCATTTT.

This clonotype was detected ten times or more. V gene TRBV6-1 combines with J gene TRBJ2-5; tentative D call: TRBD1 (6 bases). Trimming removed 6 bases at V and 1 base at J, with 9 bases between. Germline values: CDR1 MNHNS, CDR2 SASEGT. CDR3 length equals 13 residues. CDR3 loop: CASSWTVQETQYF. CDR3 nucleotide sequence: TGTGCCAGCAGCTGGACAGTCCAAGAGACCCAGTACTTC.

The table lists this clonotype with many counts. The junction and the germline gene differ at one end; a read error may be behind it. The rearrangement links TRBV12-5 to TRBJ2-1, with 7 bases aligning to TRBD2. Germline assignment: CDR1 LGHNT and CDR2 FRNRAP. The CDR3 spans 15 residues. CDR3 protein: CASGLGTSAYNEQFF. The CDR3 DNA sequence: TGTGCTAGTGGCTTGGGAACTAGCGCTTACAATGAGCAGTTCTTC.

This clonotype was found many times. The rearrangement uses TRBV10-3 and TRBJ2-3; no clear D gene. The CDR3 runs 13 residues. The germline gives CDR1 ENHRY, CDR2 SYGVKD. Trimming cost V 4 bases and J 2 bases, with 7 bases left between them. CDR3 sequence (DNA): TGTGCCATCAGTGGTGACCTCACAGATACGCAGTATTTT. Amino acid sequence: CAISGDLTDTQYF.

This clonotype has more than one count but fewer than ten. The chain carries TRBV27 and TRBJ2-3; D gene uncertain. With 5 bases removed from V and 4 bases from J, the gap between germline ends came to 10 bases. The CDR3 extends over 13 amino acids. The germline V gene encodes CDR1 MNHEY and CDR2 SMNVEV (reference sequence). CDR3 bases: TGTGCCAGCAGTCAAAACCTCCCAGATACGCAGTATTTT. It translates to CASSQNLPDTQYF.

At least ten counts were recorded for this clonotype. The rearrangement joins TRBV9 to TRBJ2-1; possible D gene TRBD1, 5 bases. The CDR3 loop spans 14 amino acids. V dropped 0 bases and J dropped 4 bases, with 8 bases sitting between them. Germline CDR1 is SGDLS and CDR2 is YYNGEE. The CDR3 nucleotides read TGTGCCAGCAGCGTAGACCGACAGTACAATGAGCAGTTCTTC. Its translation is CASSVDRQYNEQFF. The full variable domain, completed using reference TRBV9 and TRBJ2-1, is DSGVTQTPKHLITATGQRVTLRCSPRSGDLSVYWYQQSLDQGLQFLIQYYNGEERAKGNILERFSAQQFPDLHSELNLSSLELGDSALYFCASSVDRQYNEQFFGPGTRLTVL.

This clonotype was recorded at least ten times. V and J are TRBV5-1 and TRBJ2-7; D uncertain. The CDR3 totals 13 residues. Germline CDR1 and CDR2: SGHRS and YFSETQ. The V gene lost 1 base and the J gene lost 6 bases, with 11 bases spanning the gap. The CDR3 DNA reads TGCGCCAGCAGCTTGTTAATGACCGGCGAGCAGTACTTC. This encodes CASSLLMTGEQYF.

This clonotype was recorded at least ten times. The CDR3 reads CASSEYSGRNQPQHF. Written as DNA, the CDR3 is TGTGCCAGCAGTGAATACAGCGGCCGGAATCAGCCCCAGCATTTT. V usage is TRBV6-1 and J usage is TRBJ1-5; D remains ambiguous. Trimming pared 2 bases from V and 4 bases from J, leaving 12 bases between. The CDR3 sequence is 15 residues long. Germline V gene sequence: CDR1 MNHNS, CDR2 SASEGT.

This clonotype was counted at least ten times. The chain employs TRBV7-2 and TRBJ2-1; 9 bases fit TRBD2. The CDR3 runs 16 residues. Germline-derived CDR1 and CDR2 are SGHTA and FQGNSA. Unmatched junction bases numbered 4, after V lost 4 bases and J lost 0 bases. For the CDR3, the DNA is TGTGCCAGCAGCTCCTTTAGCGGGAGCTCCTACAATGAGCAGTTCTTC. The encoded protein is CASSSFSGSSYNEQFF.

The gene calls are TRBV11-3 and TRBJ2-3, with a weak D call TRBD2 (5 bases). There are 17 residues in the CDR3. Germline CDR1 reads SGHNT; CDR2 reads YENEEA. Trimming took 5 bases from V and 6 from J, leaving 24 bases between them. As DNA, the CDR3 is TGTGCCAGCAGCCTCCATGGAGCGGACGCAGTCTCGGATACGCAGTATTTT. This translates into CASSLHGADAVSDTQYF. Complete variable domain (other parts from reference TRBV11-3 and TRBJ2-3): EAGVVQSPRYKIIEKKQPVAFWCNPISGHNTLYWYLQNLGQGPELLIRYENEEAVDDSQLPKDRFSAERLKGVDSTLKIQPAELGDSAVYLCASSLHGADAVSDTQYFGPGTRLTVL.

This clonotype was picked up many times. The CDR3 nucleotides are TGTGCCAGCAGACCGGACAGGGGGGTTAGCAATCAGCCCCAGCATTTT. Protein: CASRPDRGVSNQPQHF. The V and J genes are TRBV12-3 or TRBV12-4 and TRBJ1-5, with TRBD1 identical over 10 bases. The CDR3 has 16 residues. V lost 6 bases to trimming and J lost 0 bases; unmatched junction nucleotides: 5.

This clonotype has ten or more counts. This chain uses TRBV28 with TRBJ2-2; no clear D. Germline V lookup: CDR1 MDHEN, CDR2 SYDVKM. CDR3 length equals 14 residues. Between the trimmed V and J ends, which lost 7 bases and 5 bases, there was a span of 14 bases. Here the CDR3 reads CASTPYGRTGELFF. As DNA, the CDR3 is TGTGCCAGCACCCCTTACGGGCGGACCGGGGAGCTGTTTTTT.

In this sample, this clonotype turned up a few times. The chain recombines TRBV10-2 with TRBJ2-1; D call uncertain. The CDR3 totals 14 residues. The germline gives CDR1 WSHSY, CDR2 SAAADI. V dropped 9 bases and J dropped 4 bases, with 16 bases sitting between them. DNA for the CDR3: TGCGCCAGTTGTTCCTTAGGAGAGTACAATGAGCAGTTCTTC. Translated, it gives CASCSLGEYNEQFF.

This clonotype was observed a handful of times. This chain links TRBV6-5 with TRBJ1-2, with D possibly TRBD1 on 5 matching bases. This CDR3 spans 15 amino acids. V shed 0 bases and J shed 5 bases, with 13 bases lying between them. CDR1 and CDR2 (germline): MNHEY, SVGAGI. CDR3 DNA sequence: TGTGCCAGCAGTTACTCTGGGGGGACCGGGTATGGCTACACCTTC. Amino acid sequence: CASSYSGGTGYGYTF.